This TCR beta chain stems from a study of shared clonotypes between healthy human individuals. This CDR3 has 15 amino acids. V lost 5 bases and J lost 5; bases outside the gene matches: 6. The germline V gene has CDR1 MNHEY and CDR2 SMNVEV (reference sequence). Libraries were prepared by immunoSEQ multiplex PCR; TCRdb keeps only in-frame clonotypes and omits some of them. The sample records some 2,100,000 clones, approximately 94% being singletons. This clonotype was sampled from a young man in good health. The chain combines TRBV27 with TRBJ2-7; 13 bases are shared with TRBD2. The sample comprised naive CD4+ T cells sorted from blood. This sample's subset: CD45RA+ positively selected. The CDR3: CASSPSGLAGNEQYF. CDR3 DNA: TGTGCCAGCAGTCCCTCGGGACTAGCGGGAAACGAGCAGTACTTC.